These 20 T cell receptor beta chains came from one sample sequenced in a study of OX40 agonist ivuxolimab in advanced cancers. TCRdb's copy holds only in-frame clones and misses some; the assay was immunoSEQ multiplex PCR. Of 20,000 or so clones detected, roughly 80% appear once; the ten largest clones hold 24%. Sequencing used CD4+ or CD8+ T cells sorted from blood, obtained in a trial of the OX40 agonist ivuxolimab. These receptors all come from an adult with an advanced solid tumor such as melanoma, head and neck, liver or kidney cancer.

This clone was recorded only once. The chain joins TRBV5-1 to TRBJ2-2; D uncertain. The ends were cut back, 0 bases at V and 4 bases at J, with 7 bases in the middle. The CDR3 spans 14 residues. Germline V gene sequence: CDR1 SGHRS, CDR2 YFSETQ. DNA for the CDR3: TGCGCCAGCAGCTTGGCCGGTGGCACCGGGGAGCTGTTTTTT. It translates to CASSLAGGTGELFF.

The chain combines TRBV6-1 with TRBJ2-2, with D unresolved. Germline-derived CDR1 and CDR2 are MNHNS and SASEGT. V dropped 5 bases and J dropped 6 bases, with 13 bases sitting between them. The CDR3 runs 14 residues. CDR3: CASSLGSSPGELFF. For the CDR3, the DNA is TGTGCCAGCAGTCTGGGTAGCTCTCCCGGGGAGCTGTTTTTT.

V is TRBV28 and J is TRBJ1-1, with D possibly TRBD1 on 5 matching bases. Trimming stripped 1 base from V and 4 bases from J, with 10 bases between. The CDR3 is 14 amino acids. In germline, CDR1 is MDHEN, CDR2 SYDVKM. This chain's CDR3 is CASSLLGVGTEAFF. CDR3 sequence (DNA): TGTGCCAGCAGTTTATTAGGGGTTGGCACTGAAGCTTTCTTT.

The gene calls are TRBV11-1 and TRBJ2-1, with unresolved D. Germline CDR1 reads SGHAT; CDR2 reads FQDESV (reference sequence). With 3 bases removed from V and 0 bases from J, the gap between germline ends came to 3 bases. CDR3 length: 13 residues. CDR3 in amino acids: CASSLDSYNEQFF. The CDR3 nucleotides are TGTGCCAGCAGCTTGGACTCCTACAATGAGCAGTTCTTC.

This chain links TRBV4-3 with TRBJ1-3; 7 positions match TRBD1. Germline V gene sequence: CDR1 LGHNA, CDR2 YSLEER. J lost 0 bases, V lost 0 bases, and 5 bases had no gene match. The CDR3 contains 17 residues. The CDR3 nucleotides read TGCGCCAGCAGCCAAGATGTGGGACAGTTCTCTGGAAACACCATATATTTT. It is translated as CASSQDVGQFSGNTIYF.

The V and J genes are TRBV27 and TRBJ1-4; D is unresolved. This CDR3 region has 16 residues. Germline CDR1 MNHEY, CDR2 SMNVEV (reference sequence). V lost 7 bases to trimming and J lost 3 bases, with 18 bases between them. CDR3 bases: TGTGCCAGCAATAGGCAATCTTCCCTGCCTAATGAAAAACTGTTTTTT. It is translated as CASNRQSSLPNEKLFF. The variable domain in full, with the rest retrieved from reference TRBV27 and TRBJ1-4, is EAQVTQNPRYLITVTGKKLTVTCSQNMNHEYMSWYRQDPGLGLRQIYYSMNVEVTDKGDVPEGYKVSRKEKRNFPLILESPSPNQTSLYFCASNRQSSLPNEKLFFGSGTQLSVL.

The rearrangement uses TRBV27 and TRBJ2-7; D may be TRBD2 (5 bases). CDR3 length: 13 amino acids. The V gene lost 6 bases and the J gene lost 10 bases, with 19 bases spanning the gap. Germline V gives CDR1 MNHEY, CDR2 SMNVEV (reference sequence). The DNA for the CDR3 is TGTGCCAGCAGCCTATCGAGGGCGGTGGCTCAGTACTTC. Translation: CASSLSRAVAQYF.

This clone was detected a few times. CDR3 in amino acids: CASSQGKQGVQPQHF. For the CDR3, the DNA is TGCGCCAGCAGCCAAGGGAAACAGGGGGTTCAGCCCCAGCATTTT. The chain links TRBV4-1 to TRBJ1-5; 8 nucleotides agree with TRBD1. Germline-derived CDR1 and CDR2 are MGHRA and YSYEKL. This CDR3 has 15 residues. With V trimmed by 1 base and J by 6 bases, 5 bases remained unmatched.

V gene TRBV7-9 combines with J gene TRBJ2-7; D perhaps matches TRBD2 (5 bases). V lost 4 bases to trimming and J lost 3 bases, with 16 bases between them. The CDR3 length is 15 residues. Germline V gives CDR1 SEHNR, CDR2 FQNEAQ (reference sequence). The CDR3, as DNA: TGTGCCAGCAGCTCACCTAACGGGGTCTTCTACGAGCAGTACTTC. The encoded protein is CASSSPNGVFYEQYF.

The rearrangement links TRBV7-9 to TRBJ2-7; 11 bases fit TRBD2. CDR3 length: 16 amino acids. V was pared by 7 bases and J by 2 bases, with 10 bases of the junction left unmatched. CDR1 and CDR2 (germline): SEHNR, FQNEAQ (reference sequence). The CDR3 region is CASMSPSGRRPYEQYF. The CDR3 DNA reads TGTGCCAGCATGAGTCCTAGCGGGAGGAGACCCTACGAGCAGTACTTC.

This clone was counted only a few times. This rearrangement joins TRBV7-9 to TRBJ1-5, with D unresolved. Per the germline V gene, CDR1 is SEHNR and CDR2 is FQNEAQ (reference sequence). Trimming removed 1 base from V and 5 bases from J, with 9 bases in between. This CDR3 is built from 14 residues. In DNA, the CDR3 is TGTGCCAGCAGCTTAGGTGGGGTCCATCAGCCCCAGCATTTT. Amino acid sequence: CASSLGGVHQPQHF.

The rearrangement uses TRBV7-9 and TRBJ2-7; D not certain. Trimming took 3 bases from V and 6 from J, leaving 12 bases between them. Germline CDR1 and CDR2: SEHNR and FQNEAQ (reference sequence). The CDR3 runs 13 residues. The CDR3 coding sequence is TGTGCCAGCAGCTTTATCCCAACCCCCGAGCAGTACTTC. It codes for CASSFIPTPEQYF.

This sequence joins TRBV6-5 and TRBJ1-2; no clear D. This CDR3 contains 13 residues. Trimming pared 3 bases from V and 2 bases from J, leaving 7 bases between. Germline V gene data show CDR1 as MNHEY and CDR2 as SVGAGI. CDR3 sequence: CASSYPGNYGYTF. CDR3 DNA sequence: TGTGCCAGCAGTTATCCAGGAAACTATGGCTACACCTTC.

The CDR3 region is CASSTDRDSNYGYTF. In DNA, the CDR3 is TGTGCCAGCAGCACAGACAGGGACTCCAACTATGGCTACACCTTC. The V and J genes are TRBV7-8 and TRBJ1-2; 7 bases are shared with TRBD1. After removal of 5 bases from V and 2 bases from J, the junction contained 8 bases not matched to a gene. The CDR3 loop spans 15 amino acids. Germline CDR1 SGHVS, CDR2 FQNEAQ.

This clone is a singleton in its sample. J is TRBJ2-5 and V is TRBV28, with 11 nucleotides matching TRBD2. The CDR3 loop spans 16 amino acids. Losses at the gene ends were 5 bases for V and 0 bases for J; bases not matched to a gene: 5. CDR1 and CDR2 (germline): MDHEN, SYDVKM. The CDR3 loop reads CASSASGGRYQETQYF. CDR3 DNA sequence: TGTGCCAGCAGTGCTAGCGGGGGGCGGTACCAAGAGACCCAGTACTTC.

This clone was detected only a few times. The chain has TRBV6-4 and TRBJ2-2; D is perhaps TRBD2 (6 bases). V gave up 3 bases and J gave up 4 bases, with 12 bases separating them. This CDR3 contains 15 residues. Germline-derived CDR1 and CDR2 are MRHNA and SNTAGT. This CDR3 reads CASSEGEGGTGELFF. DNA of the CDR3: TGTGCCAGCAGTGAGGGAGAGGGAGGCACCGGGGAGCTGTTTTTT.

This clone was observed once. The gene calls are TRBV6-5 and TRBJ1-1; TRBD1 agrees at 8 bases. The V gene end was trimmed by 5 bases and the J gene end by 1 base; junction bases not matched to a gene: 3. CDR1 and CDR2 (germline): MNHEY, SVGAGI. This CDR3 is built from 14 residues. CDR3: CASSRTGGNTEAFF. The DNA of the CDR3 is TGTGCCAGCAGTCGAACAGGGGGGAACACTGAAGCTTTCTTT.

The chain combines TRBV2 with TRBJ2-7; D may correspond to TRBD1 or TRBD2 (5 bases each). The V gene lost 4 bases and the J gene lost 2 bases, with 12 bases spanning the gap. Germline V gives CDR1 SNHLY, CDR2 FYNNEI. This CDR3 is built from 14 residues. The CDR3 DNA reads TGTGCCAGCAGTGGTTGGGACCGGGCCTACGAGCAGTACTTC. Its translation is CASSGWDRAYEQYF.

The CDR3: CASSLDRVADTQYF. In DNA form, the CDR3 reads TGCGCCAGCAGTCTAGACAGGGTAGCAGATACGCAGTATTTT. The genes are TRBV4-1 and TRBJ2-3; 7 bases line up with TRBD1. The V segment lost 6 bases and the J segment 4 bases; nucleotides outside the gene matches: 7. Germline-derived CDR1 and CDR2 are MGHRA and YSYEKL. The CDR3 totals 14 residues.

The chain combines TRBV6-5 with TRBJ2-5; D is unclear. This CDR3 is 12 amino acids long. The V end lost 6 bases, the J end lost 5 bases, and 10 bases lay between the germline ends. From germline, CDR1 is MNHEY and CDR2 SVGAGI. CDR3 residues: CASSLNGETQYF. The CDR3 DNA reads TGTGCCAGCAGCCTAAACGGGGAGACCCAGTACTTC.